The T cell receptor (beta chain) described here comes from a study of CD8 T cells in ankylosing spondylitis. TCRdb re-called the 5' RACE reads through MiXCR, storing one row per CDR3 protein. The sample holds approximately 300,000 distinct CDR3 sequences, roughly 8% seen once. For this clonotype: Its antigen is currently unknown.

Germline CDR1 reads DFQATT; CDR2 reads SNEGSKA (reference sequence). The CDR3 loop spans 14 amino acids. V dropped 6 bases and J dropped 4; count of bases not matched to a gene: 8. Broader study findings: Apparently characteristic of ankylosing spondylitis blood was a TCR beta motif (roughly eight highly homologous variants).

This chain uses TRBV20-1 with TRBJ2-3, with 9 bases fitting TRBD1. Sample: blood, either unsorted or a sorted T cell fraction (not recorded which). This clonotype was obtained from a male donor with ankylosing spondylitis. The CDR3 protein is CSAARDRDADTQYF. The CDR3 DNA is TGCAGTGCGGCAAGGGACAGGGACGCAGATACGCAGTATTTT.